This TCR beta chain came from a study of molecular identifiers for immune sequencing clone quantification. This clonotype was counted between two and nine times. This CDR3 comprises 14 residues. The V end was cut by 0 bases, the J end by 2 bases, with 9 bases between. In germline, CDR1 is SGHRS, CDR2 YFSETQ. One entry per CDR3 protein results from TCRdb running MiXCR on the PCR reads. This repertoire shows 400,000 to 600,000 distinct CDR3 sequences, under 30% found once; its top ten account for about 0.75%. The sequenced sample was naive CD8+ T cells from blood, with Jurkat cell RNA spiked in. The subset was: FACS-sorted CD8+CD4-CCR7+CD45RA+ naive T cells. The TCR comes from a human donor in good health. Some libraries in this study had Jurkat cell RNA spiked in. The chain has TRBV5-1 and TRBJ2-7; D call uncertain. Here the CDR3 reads CASSLAEDTYEQYF. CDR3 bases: TGCGCCAGCAGCTTGGCCGAAGACACCTACGAGCAGTACTTC.